This T cell receptor (beta chain) is from a study of shared clonotypes between healthy human individuals (dated by TCRdb to the early 2020s). In terms of the full investigation: The cohort included three men and a couple of women between 18 and 49 years of age. For each donor, CD4 naive and CD4 memory were each given three plates, CD8 naive was given two plates, and CD8 memory was given one plate. To estimate repertoire size and how much clonotypes are shared between individuals, the study performed deep sequencing of blood TCR repertoires from five healthy adults. Libraries were prepared and TCR repertoires were sequenced by different laboratories using diverse techniques, in order to increase sequencing depth and limit assay-specific biases. Leukapheresis yielded between about 0.85 and 10 billion PBMCs per donor. The investigation overall reported the following: Higher generation probabilities were observed for clonotypes shared by all four sorted-subset donors than for non-shared clonotypes. Based on pairwise subsampling, the degree of clonotype sharing among donors was expected to be affected by sequencing depth. Naive subsets generally had larger estimated clonotype richness than memory subsets did. The small number of donors limited the genetic and exposure-history diversity represented. Sampling was limited to blood, and TCR repertoires in tissue likely differ from TCR repertoires in blood. Rarefaction of sorted-subset datasets indicated incomplete sequencing despite the large sequencing depth. When a handful of donors were compared, the shared fraction of clonotypes was about 5% for naive CD4, about 4% for naive CD8, 2% to 2.5% for memory CD4, and 0.3% to 0.5% for memory CD8.

TCR CDR3 regions were amplified from genomic DNA by multiplex PCR using the deep immunoSEQ assay. For each cell subset, the extracted genomic DNA was distributed evenly across all wells of several immunoSEQ 96-well plates, and each plate served as one replicate. For sorted subsets, each replicate PCR was loaded with 200 to 250 ng genomic DNA, equivalent to 25,000 to 30,000 T cell genomes. The purified libraries were quantified using a Qubit 3.0 fluorometer, sized with a Bioanalyzer 2100, and then quantified again using the KAPA Library Quantification kit. Each immunoSEQ 96-well plate was sequenced on its own single-read 150-cycle Illumina NextSeq 550 flow cell. The source study handled its data this way. Because the immunoSEQ output held only junctional sequences and lacked quality scores, the filtering could not match the filtering applied to full-length reads. To assign V/J genes and CDR3, sequences were annotated using PyIR, a Python wrapper for IgBLAST v1.9, with IMGT germline references. Reads with weak V/J assignments (E-value above 1e-6), missing CDR3, stop codons, out-of-frame junctions, or ambiguous translated residues were removed. V3J clonotypes were defined as sequences sharing the same inferred V gene, J gene, and CDR3 amino acid sequence. Percentage overlap between repertoires was calculated by dividing the number of shared unique clonotypes by the size of the smaller repertoire. Repertoire richness was assessed with RTK rarefaction, the Chao1 estimator, and Recon v2.1 estimates of unobserved clonotypes. OLGA was used to compute generation probabilities for all TCRbeta clonotypes that the gDNA method yielded from a few donors. Imported from immuneACCESS, the table was reduced by TCRdb to in-frame sequences with V and J called. These copies leave out some clones; in studies compared against another copy, an unresolved V gene accounts for under half, and the cause of the remainder is not known. That table is the source of V, J and clone size, and D and trimming were worked out from the DNA. A total of about 590,000 clones appear in this sample, nearly 97% of them only once. Together, the top ten hold approximately 0.1% of the sample.

CD8 naive samples consisted of CD45RO-negative cells that were positively selected for CCR7, yielding a CD45RA+CCR7+ population without TemRA cells. The donors were healthy, HIV-negative adults with no recently reported acute infections or vaccinations. Every donor was a Caucasian adult residing in Nashville, Tennessee, USA. Blood was collected by leukapheresis, and PBMCs were isolated by Ficoll-Histopaque density gradient centrifugation and then cryopreserved in liquid nitrogen vapor phase. Purity and quantity of every magnetically sorted T cell population were checked by analytical flow cytometry. From each sorted fraction, genomic DNA was isolated and quantified by UV absorbance on a Nanodrop 2000c. Concerning this clone: No antigen is known for it. It has no much larger one-base neighbor in the sample; base qualities were not kept.

The cysteine opens and the phenylalanine closes a CDR3 of 14 amino acids. The kept DNA is CDR3 alone, 42 bases in frame from the first base. The germline V gene (reference sequence) yields SEHNR for CDR1 and FQNEAQ for CDR2. V is clipped by 1 base and J by 1 base, and the sequence between their germline boundaries is 7 bases long. The sequence was obtained from a woman in her 30s in good health. Sequencing was carried out using naive CD8+ T cells sorted from blood. Sample cell subset or site, as interpreted from the label and publication: CD45RA+CCR7+. Recombination linked TRBV7-9 to TRBJ1-1, with the D gene not clear enough to name. For the CDR3, the sequence is CASSLDSSNTEAFF. The sequence in DNA is TGTGCCAGCAGCTTAGATAGTTCGAACACTGAAGCTTTCTTT.